These T cell receptor beta chains were read from a single sample in a study of T cells after yellow fever vaccination. TCRdb ran MiXCR on the 5' RACE reads and lists one entry per CDR3 protein. The table includes 620,000 or so distinct CDR3 sequences, 9% to 15% detected once. Material: PBMCs, obtained on the day of the yellow fever booster vaccination. These receptors originate from a man younger than 45 who received the YFV17D yellow fever vaccine. Each CDR3 is given with its conserved first and last residue. The order of the fields is clone size, V gene, J gene, D gene, CDR3 protein, CDR3 DNA. A D gene is named only where the DNA matches it firmly. The size entry is marked missing in some rows and otherwise reads once, few, many or a size class.

few,TRBV24-1,TRBJ2-1,-,CATSSLGDEQFF,TGTGCCACCAGTTCATTGGGCGATGAGCAGTTCTTC
-,TRBV19,TRBJ2-5,-,CASSERGDGETQYF,TGTGCCAGTAGTGAGCGAGGGGACGGGGAGACCCAGTACTTC
-,TRBV10-1,TRBJ2-3,TRBD2,CASSDGGGYTQYF,TGCGCCAGCAGTGACGGGGGAGGGTACACGCAGTATTTT
-,TRBV10-3,TRBJ2-7,TRBD2,CAITTSGSNYEQYF,TGTGCCATAACGACTAGCGGGAGTAACTACGAGCAGTACTTC
few,TRBV6-2/TRBV6-3,TRBJ2-1,-,CASSYYGYNEQFF,TGTGCCAGCAGTTACTATGGCTACAATGAGCAGTTCTTC
few,TRBV24-1,TRBJ1-2,-,CATSEFLDSGYTF,TGTGCCACCAGTGAATTCCTGGACAGTGGCTACACCTTC
few,TRBV29-1,TRBJ1-2,-,CSVRQEERDGYTF,TGCAGCGTCCGACAGGAGGAGAGAGATGGCTACACCTTC
-,TRBV19,TRBJ2-1,-,CASAGTGHNNEQFF,TGTGCCTCCGCCGGGACTGGTCATAACAATGAGCAGTTCTTC
many,TRBV28,TRBJ2-1,TRBD2,CAGRSGRRANEQFF,TGTGCCGGGCGGAGCGGGAGACGGGCCAATGAGCAGTTCTTC
-,TRBV10-3,TRBJ2-1,-,CAISVAVQTYNEQFF,TGTGCCATCAGTGTCGCGGTCCAGACCTACAATGAGCAGTTCTTC
-,TRBV11-2,TRBJ2-5,TRBD2,CASSLEGLSSAGGMRETQYF,TGTGCCAGCAGCTTAGAGGGCCTCTCCTCAGCGGGAGGAATGAGGGAGACCCAGTACTTC
-,TRBV18,TRBJ1-1,-,CASSRQEVDTEAFF,TGTGCCAGCTCCCGACAGGAGGTGGACACTGAAGCTTTCTTT
-,TRBV5-8,TRBJ2-5,-,CASSRSWDTETQYF,TGTGCCAGCAGCCGGTCTTGGGACACGGAGACCCAGTACTTC
few,TRBV24-1,TRBJ2-1,TRBD2,CATLGGLAGFDEQFF,TGTGCCACCTTGGGAGGACTAGCGGGATTTGATGAGCAGTTCTTC
many,TRBV20-1,TRBJ2-3,-,CSDALRHNTDTQYF,TGCAGTGATGCCCTCCGGCACAACACAGATACGCAGTATTTT
-,TRBV19,TRBJ2-1,-,CASRSNTVIRSYNEQFF,TGTGCCAGTAGATCTAATACGGTAATCCGATCCTACAATGAGCAGTTCTTC
-,TRBV29-1,TRBJ2-1,TRBD2,CSVEGISGRAGQFF,TGCAGCGTTGAAGGGATTAGCGGGAGGGCGGGGCAGTTCTTC
-,TRBV29-1,TRBJ2-1,-,CSVEARGNSYNEQFF,TGCAGCGTTGAAGCCAGGGGAAACTCCTACAATGAGCAGTTCTTC
-,TRBV5-6,TRBJ2-1,TRBD2,CASTLKRTSGTYNEQFF,TGTGCCAGCACATTAAAAAGGACTAGCGGGACCTACAATGAGCAGTTCTTC
-,TRBV15,TRBJ2-3,TRBD1,CATSREGQGTGDTQYF,TGTGCCACCAGCAGAGAAGGACAGGGGACGGGAGATACGCAGTATTTT
-,TRBV7-2,TRBJ2-1,-,CASSLGQAYNEQFF,TGTGCCAGCAGCTTGGGGCAGGCCTACAATGAGCAGTTCTTC
few,TRBV11-2,TRBJ1-1,-,CASSPLTEAFF,TGTGCCAGCAGCCCCTTAACTGAAGCTTTCTTT
-,TRBV25-1,TRBJ1-1,-,CASSPGRGWTLSFF,TGTGCCAGCAGTCCCGGACGGGGATGGACTTTATCTTTCTTT
few,TRBV6-1,TRBJ2-2,TRBD1,CASFPGQRNTGELFF,TGTGCCAGCTTTCCGGGACAGAGGAACACCGGGGAGCTGTTTTTT
-,TRBV6-1,TRBJ2-2,TRBD1,CASSRDRVNTAELFF,TGTGCCAGCAGTCGGGACAGGGTTAACACCGCGGAGCTGTTTTTT
-,TRBV12-3/TRBV12-4,TRBJ2-1,TRBD1,CASRAGQGTYNEQFF,TGTGCCAGCAGGGCGGGACAGGGGACCTACAATGAGCAGTTCTTC
few,TRBV5-1,TRBJ2-3,-,CASTNRSSRRNTDTQYF,TGCGCCAGCACCAACAGGTCGTCGAGACGAAACACAGATACGCAGTATTTT
-,TRBV12-3/TRBV12-4,TRBJ1-4,-,CATRDKQVGEKLFF,TGTGCCACAAGGGACAAACAAGTCGGTGAAAAACTGTTTTTT
-,TRBV25-1,TRBJ2-1,TRBD2,CASSESGSYNEQFF,TGTGCCAGCAGTGAGAGCGGGAGTTACAATGAGCAGTTCTTC
-,TRBV7-9,TRBJ2-5,-,CASSLVAQTQETQYF,TGTGCCAGCAGCTTAGTGGCTCAGACACAAGAGACCCAGTACTTC
few,TRBV7-9,TRBJ2-7,-,CASSSGQKVFYEQYF,TGTGCCAGCAGCTCAGGACAGAAAGTATTCTACGAGCAGTACTTC
few,TRBV7-9,TRBJ2-4,TRBD1,CASSQGTVDKNIQYF,TGTGCCAGCAGCCAAGGGACAGTGGACAAAAACATTCAGTACTTC
many,TRBV3-1,TRBJ2-7,-,CASSQVNTYEQYF,TGTGCCAGCAGCCAGGTAAACACCTACGAGCAGTACTTC
-,TRBV5-4,TRBJ2-2,-,CASSPVGTGELFF,TGTGCCAGCAGCCCCGTGGGTACCGGGGAGCTGTTTTTT
few,TRBV19,TRBJ2-7,TRBD1,CASSTTGNYEQYF,TGTGCCAGTAGTACGACAGGGAACTACGAGCAGTACTTC
many,TRBV5-1,TRBJ2-1,TRBD1,CASSRQGDYNEQFF,TGCGCCAGCAGCAGACAGGGGGACTACAATGAGCAGTTCTTC
-,TRBV7-3,TRBJ2-2,TRBD2,CASSLQPSGRSYTGELFF,TGTGCCAGCAGCTTACAACCTAGCGGGAGGTCGTACACCGGGGAGCTGTTTTTT
-,TRBV6-2/TRBV6-3,TRBJ2-7,TRBD2,CASSSTRLATSYEQYF,TGTGCCAGCAGTTCCACCCGACTAGCGACCTCCTACGAGCAGTACTTC
-,TRBV7-9,TRBJ2-7,-,CAGTRPGSIEQYF,TGTGCCGGGACCCGACCGGGCTCGATCGAGCAGTACTTC
-,TRBV7-2,TRBJ2-3,TRBD2,CASSGGGGAGVPDTQYF,TGTGCCAGCAGTGGTGGGGGGGGAGCGGGAGTCCCAGATACGCAGTATTTT
few,TRBV5-1,TRBJ2-3,TRBD1,CASSLERTGGTDTQYF,TGCGCCAGCAGCTTGGAGAGGACAGGGGGCACAGATACGCAGTATTTT
many,TRBV7-2,TRBJ2-1,TRBD2,CASSPTLLAGFSYNEQFF,TGTGCCAGCAGCCCCACCCTACTAGCGGGGTTTTCCTACAATGAGCAGTTCTTC
few,TRBV7-2,TRBJ2-2,-,CASSLALLGELFF,TGTGCCAGCAGCTTAGCCCTCCTCGGGGAGCTGTTTTTT
-,TRBV29-1,TRBJ2-1,TRBD2,CSVVGLGINEQFF,TGCAGCGTTGTGGGACTAGGAATCAATGAGCAGTTCTTC
few,TRBV7-2,TRBJ2-2,TRBD1,CASRTDRGWGTGELFF,TGTGCCAGCAGAACTGACAGGGGATGGGGGACCGGGGAGCTGTTTTTT
few,TRBV20-1,TRBJ1-1,-,CSARKAGGNTEAFF,TGCAGTGCTAGAAAGGCGGGGGGAAACACTGAAGCTTTCTTT
-,TRBV5-1,TRBJ2-1,-,CASSLADTAYNEQFF,TGCGCCAGCAGCCTGGCGGACACCGCCTACAATGAGCAGTTCTTC
few,TRBV18,TRBJ2-2,TRBD1,CASSPTRQGSNTGELFF,TGTGCCAGCTCACCAACTCGACAGGGGAGTAACACCGGGGAGCTGTTTTTT
few,TRBV20-1,TRBJ2-7,-,CSAYTSYEQYF,TGCAGTGCCTACACCTCCTACGAGCAGTACTTC
many,TRBV21-1,TRBJ2-5,-,CASRETWDLQETQYF,TGTGCCAGCAGGGAAACGTGGGACCTTCAAGAGACCCAGTACTTC
few,TRBV5-1,TRBJ2-1,TRBD2,CASTNGGSGRAAYNEQFF,TGCGCCAGCACCAACGGAGGTAGCGGGAGGGCCGCCTACAATGAGCAGTTCTTC
-,TRBV9,TRBJ1-3,-,CASSAGQSSGNTIYF,TGTGCCAGCAGCGCAGGACAGTCCTCTGGAAACACCATATATTTT
-,TRBV7-9,TRBJ2-2,-,CASSDTLGGELFF,TGTGCCAGCAGTGACACCCTCGGCGGGGAGCTGTTTTTT